This T cell receptor beta chain was sequenced during a study of blood T cells in healthy people across ages. Study-wide results and limits: When one million T cells were used, diversity estimates were thought to be underestimates.

About this clonotype itself: What it binds is unknown.

The authors ran a second PCR of roughly 6 to 12 cycles using a sample-barcoded 5' primer and a J-beta primer mix. The template-switch adaptor was a 5' adaptor with 12 random nucleotides. It tagged each cDNA molecule. CDR3-containing paired-end reads numbered at least 2.5 million in each sample. TCRdb fed the 5' RACE reads into MiXCR, producing one record per CDR3 protein. The repertoire consists of about 1,400,000 distinct CDR3 sequences, with around 59% occurring once and the leading ten covering approximately 7%. Healthy Caucasian individuals from Russia aged about 6 to 90 served as donors. The clonotype comes from a young man in good health. Sequencing input: blood.

CDR3 sequence: CASSLLRDVNEQFF. CDR3 nucleotides: TGTGCCAGCAGTTTATTGCGGGACGTAAATGAGCAGTTCTTC. The chain joins TRBV6-2 or TRBV6-3 to TRBJ2-1; possibly TRBD2 for D (6 bases). Deletions cut 4 bases from V and 7 bases from J, with 14 bases between. The CDR3 is 14 amino acids. Germline CDR1 MNHEY, CDR2 SVGEGT.